Below are 5 T cell receptor beta chains sequenced from a single sample in a study of response to subunit inactivated influenza vaccine. Using its own MiXCR run on the RT-PCR reads, TCRdb lists one record per CDR3 protein. The sample comprises approximately 500,000 distinct CDR3 sequences, approximately 13% of which are singletons, and about 12% rests with the top ten. This material consisted of PBMCs from blood, taken 40 to 50 days after vaccination. The receptor source for this set is a man aged 50 to 59 who received an inactivated influenza vaccine.

The chain joins TRBV7-2 to TRBJ1-2; no reliable D call. In germline, CDR1 is SGHTA, CDR2 FQGNSA. CDR3 length: 11 residues. Trimming left V 2 bases short and J 6 bases short, with 4 bases between. CDR3: CASSLRDGYTF. The CDR3 bases are TGTGCCAGCAGCTTAAGGGATGGCTACACCTTC.

This clonotype was recorded many times. This chain joins TRBV29-1 and TRBJ2-3; 9 bases align to TRBD1. The J segment lost 4 bases and the V segment lost 5 bases, leaving 7 bases of the junction unmatched. CDR3 length: 14 residues. Germline lookup yields CDR1 SQVTM and CDR2 ANQGSEA. CDR3 coding DNA: TGCAGCGTTAAAGGCCGGACAGGGGCAGATACGCAGTATTTT. The encoded protein is CSVKGRTGADTQYF.

CDR3 coding DNA: TGCGCCAGCAGCCAAGTCCGGGGGCGGGTACCCCCAGATACGCAGTATTTT. Translated: CASSQVRGRVPPDTQYF. V usage is TRBV4-3 and J usage is TRBJ2-3; D may match TRBD1 or TRBD2 (6 bases each). Germline-derived CDR1 and CDR2 are LGHNA and YSLEER. This CDR3 contains 17 residues. Trimming took off 1 base at V and 4 bases at J, with 18 bases between the two ends.

This clonotype has a handful of counts. The chain links TRBV7-3 to TRBJ2-7; 7 positions agree with TRBD2. This CDR3 region has 14 residues. The germline V gene encodes CDR1 SGHTA and CDR2 FQGTGA. V gave up 0 bases and J gave up 5 bases; unmatched junction bases: 4. CDR3 loop: CASSLTFTSDEQYF. The CDR3 coding sequence is TGTGCCAGCAGCTTAACATTCACTAGCGACGAGCAGTACTTC.

This chain joins TRBV15 and TRBJ2-5, with no clear D. CDR3 length: 13 amino acids. Looked up from germline, CDR1 is LNHNV and CDR2 is YYDKDF (reference sequence). The V gene lost 8 bases and the J gene lost 5 bases, with 15 bases spanning the gap. The chain's CDR3 is CATGRPGSETQYF. The CDR3 DNA is TGTGCCACCGGTCGACCAGGATCGGAGACCCAGTACTTC.